This T cell receptor (beta chain) appears in the sequencing data of a study of prognosis after radiotherapy for stage I lung cancer listed by TCRdb under 2021. At the level of the whole study: Between early 2018 and 2019, fewer than 20 patients with stage I NSCLC were enrolled in Nanjing, China. Approximately 14 of the patients presented with newly diagnosed primary stage I lung tumors; several had oligometastatic NSCLC following surgical resection of the primary tumor. All patients were regarded as medically inoperable, because of comorbidities in roughly twelve patients and refusal of surgery in several patients. The cohort was made up of 13 men and several women, with a median age of approximately 74 years and an age range of about 53 to 95 years. On tumor histology, twelve patients had adenocarcinoma and several had squamous cell carcinoma. Image-guided IMRT or VMAT was used to deliver SBRT in 3 to 5 fractions at a biologically effective dose of at least 100 Gy. In every patient, SBRT was given without any concurrent therapy. After SBRT, distant metastases developed in about 20% of the 19 patients at a median of approximately 7 months, while the remaining 15 patients had no significant progression. Peripheral blood TCR beta repertoires were profiled in stage I NSCLC patients before and after stereotactic body radiotherapy, and the study then linked these repertoires to distant failure. The study sequenced about 38 blood samples from around 19 patients, one before and one after SBRT per patient. What the work shows at the level of the full study, not this receptor alone: TRBV and TRBJ usage frequencies reportedly differed by metastasis status, in two V genes at baseline and in about 10 V and two J genes after SBRT. After SBRT, the number of unique TCR clones decreased (median about 9,900 before versus 6,861 after; Wilcoxon paired P=0.011). None of the reported P values were adjusted for multiple comparisons. The small cohort and short follow-up limited the study, so independent validation of the findings is needed. Post-SBRT Shannon entropy and its change from baseline were lower in patients who developed distant metastases; baseline Shannon entropy was not associated with metastases. Tumor specificity of expanded TCR clones was not determined.

All patients had node-negative disease on CT and PET/CT, and none had a history of other malignancies or had previously received chemotherapy or radiotherapy. Approximately 6 milliliters of peripheral venous blood were drawn into EDTA tubes at each of two time points. Ficoll-Paque Plus density-gradient centrifugation was used to isolate PBMCs. Right after collection, samples were placed at -80 degrees C and kept there until analysis. The trim is 4 bases for V and 3 bases for J, with a gap of 9 bases between the germline ends. Based on the germline V gene, the CDR1 and CDR2 sequences are MNHEY and SVGAGI. The CDR3 covers 14 residues, taking in both the cysteine and the phenylalanine. Of all the DNA, just the CDR3 is kept, 42 bases in frame from base 1. Two rounds of multiplex PCR were used to amplify the TCR beta CDR3 region from genomic DNA. In the first round of PCR, primers specific to each TRBV and TRBJ gene were used, and the primer sequences are filed in Chinese patent CN105087789A. Universal primers were used in the second PCR round. The Roche High Pure PCR Template Preparation Kit was used to extract genomic DNA from the frozen PBMCs. Paired-end sequencing with 151 bp reads was performed on the libraries using an Illumina HiSeq 3000. As for the authors' bioinformatics: Raw reads lacking the multiplex PCR primer sequences were removed with CutAdapt. High-quality paired reads were merged into contigs with PEAR. By alignment to reference sequences, MiXCR assigned TRB V, D and J gene segments to each contig. To remove sequencing errors, CDR3 sequences were clustered according to base quality and sequence similarity. Diversity was calculated as Shannon entropy divided by the natural log of the number of productive TCR sequences. One minus Shannon entropy divided by the natural log of the number of unique clonotypes was used as the definition of clonality. Progression-free survival cut-offs for repertoire metrics were chosen using the Youden index of ROC curves, with analyses run in R 3.5.3. The public sequencing data were trimmed at Q25 with fastp and processed into clonotypes with MiXCR by TCRdb, which kept only in-frame beta chains. One record per CDR3 amino acid sequence lists the most common genes and DNA. The V and J calls and clone size come from TCRdb's table, not from the authors' own analysis. In this sample the table shows 25,000 to 35,000 distinct CDR3 sequences, around 48% of which occur a single time. The top ten clonotypes cover approximately 17% of the sample.

As regards this clonotype: The specificity of this receptor is unknown. No qualities accompany the bases; no much larger clone lies one base away.

This clonotype originated in a donor at least 50 years old with non-small cell lung cancer. The chain is made from TRBV6-5 and TRBJ2-2, and the D gene may be TRBD1, 6 bases matching. The source material was PBMCs, sampled before or after stereotactic body radiation therapy (not recorded which). The DNA is TGTGCCAGCAGTTCCGGACAGCACACCGGGGAGCTGTTTTTT. Translated, it reads CASSSGQHTGELFF.